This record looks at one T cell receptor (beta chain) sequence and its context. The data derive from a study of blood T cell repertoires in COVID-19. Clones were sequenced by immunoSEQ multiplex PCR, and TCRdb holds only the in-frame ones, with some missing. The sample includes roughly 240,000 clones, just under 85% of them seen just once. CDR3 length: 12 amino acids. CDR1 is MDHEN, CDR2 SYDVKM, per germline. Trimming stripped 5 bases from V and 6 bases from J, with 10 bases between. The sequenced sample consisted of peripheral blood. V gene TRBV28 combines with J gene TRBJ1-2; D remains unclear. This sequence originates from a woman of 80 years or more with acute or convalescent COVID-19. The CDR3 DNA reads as TGTGCCAGCAGTACCCCACGCGATGGCTACACCTTC. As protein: CASSTPRDGYTF.